Below, 10 T cell receptor beta chains from the same sample are listed, as sequenced in a study of blood T cell repertoires in COVID-19. TCRdb's table, derived via immunoSEQ multiplex PCR, lists solely in-frame clones and lacks some. The data show more than 120,000 clones, about 83% seen once. The sequenced material came from peripheral blood. The receptors were gathered from a woman aged 50 to 60 with active or convalescent COVID-19.

The chain uses TRBV2 and TRBJ1-1; TRBD1 might be the D (6 bases). Trimming pared 4 bases from V and 1 base from J, leaving 10 bases between. CDR3 size: 14 residues. Germline lookup yields CDR1 SNHLY and CDR2 FYNNEI. The CDR3 spells CASSAAGANTEAFF. CDR3 DNA: TGTGCCAGCAGTGCAGCGGGGGCGAACACTGAAGCTTTCTTT.

The CDR3, as DNA: TGTGCCAGCAGCCCAGACAGGGGTTCCTACTATGGCTACACCTTC. Amino acids: CASSPDRGSYYGYTF. V usage is TRBV7-2 and J usage is TRBJ1-2; 8 bases are a match to TRBD1. V lost 5 bases and J lost 3; bases outside the gene matches: 8. Looked up from germline, CDR1 is SGHTA and CDR2 is FQGNSA. This CDR3 comprises 15 residues.

The DNA for the CDR3 is TGTGCCAGCAGTTACGGACAGCCCCTTGAGCCCCAGCATTTT. Amino acid sequence: CASSYGQPLEPQHF. This rearrangement joins TRBV28 to TRBJ1-5, with TRBD1 as a possible D gene (6 bases). The CDR3 contains 14 residues. Germline-derived CDR1 and CDR2 are MDHEN and SYDVKM. The ends were cut back, 4 bases at V and 8 bases at J, with 15 bases in the middle.

V and J are TRBV5-5 and TRBJ1-2; D not certain. CDR3 size: 14 residues. Trimming cost V 0 bases and J 5 bases, with 11 bases left between them. Germline CDR1 is SGHKS and CDR2 is YYEKEE (reference sequence). CDR3: CASSLVSDKYGYTF. CDR3 nucleotide sequence: TGTGCCAGCAGCTTGGTGTCCGACAAGTATGGCTACACCTTC.

This rearrangement joins TRBV30 to TRBJ2-7; D unresolved. The V gene's germline CDR1 is GTSNPN and CDR2 SVGIG (reference sequence). The ends were cut back, 2 bases at V and 4 bases at J, with 24 bases in the middle. This CDR3 is built from 17 residues. This CDR3 reads CAWSFGLATQQIYEQYF. In DNA form, the CDR3 reads TGTGCCTGGAGTTTTGGGTTGGCTACACAGCAGATTTACGAGCAGTACTTC.

The V call is TRBV28, the J call TRBJ1-1; TRBD1 matches at 7 bases. V trimming: 8 bases; J trimming: 4 bases; junction bases outside the gene matches: 7. Germline V gene sequence: CDR1 MDHEN, CDR2 SYDVKM. CDR3 length: 13 residues. The CDR3, as DNA: TGTGCCAGCTACGACAGGGCCGGCACTGAAGCTTTCTTT. This codes for CASYDRAGTEAFF.

The chain joins TRBV7-2 to TRBJ1-2, with TRBD1 as a possible D gene (6 bases). This CDR3 has 16 residues. The V end was cut by 6 bases, the J end by 5 bases, with 22 bases between. The germline V gene has CDR1 SGHTA and CDR2 FQGNSA. CDR3 sequence reads: CASRNPGTPVGYGYTF. The DNA for the CDR3 is TGTGCCAGCAGGAATCCCGGGACACCGGTTGGATATGGCTACACCTTC.

This CDR3 reads CASSPRGQGREKLFF. CDR3 nucleotides: TGTGCCAGCTCACCACGAGGACAGGGCAGAGAAAAACTGTTTTTT. The chain links TRBV18 to TRBJ1-4; 8 bases are a match to TRBD1. The V gene's germline CDR1 is KGHSH and CDR2 LQKENI. Trimming at V came to 1 base and at J to 8 bases, leaving 6 bases not matched to a gene. The CDR3 contains 15 residues.

This clone was seen a single time. This chain uses TRBV13 with TRBJ1-3; no reliable D call. The V end lost 0 bases, the J end lost 0 bases, and 3 bases lay between the germline ends. CDR1 is PRHDT, CDR2 FYEKMQ, per germline (reference sequence). The CDR3 is made up of 14 amino acids. Here the CDR3 reads CASSLGSSGNTIYF. The CDR3 region has the DNA TGTGCCAGCAGCTTAGGGAGCTCTGGAAACACCATATATTTT.

This sequence joins TRBV19 and TRBJ2-5; 9 bases agree with TRBD2. Germline lookup yields CDR1 LNHDA and CDR2 SQIVND (reference sequence). The V and J ends lost 3 bases and 9 bases, in that order; junction bases with no gene match: 8. The CDR3 contains 14 residues. The CDR3 sequence is CASSIGSGGSPQYF. The CDR3 DNA reads as TGTGCCAGTAGTATCGGTAGCGGGGGTTCGCCCCAGTACTTC. The complete variable domain, with remaining parts taken from reference TRBV19 and TRBJ2-5, reads DGGITQSPKYLFRKEGQNVTLSCEQNLNHDAMYWYRQDPGQGLRLIYYSQIVNDFQKGDIAEGYSVSREKKESFPLTVTSAQKNPTAFYLCASSIGSGGSPQYFGPGTRLLVL.